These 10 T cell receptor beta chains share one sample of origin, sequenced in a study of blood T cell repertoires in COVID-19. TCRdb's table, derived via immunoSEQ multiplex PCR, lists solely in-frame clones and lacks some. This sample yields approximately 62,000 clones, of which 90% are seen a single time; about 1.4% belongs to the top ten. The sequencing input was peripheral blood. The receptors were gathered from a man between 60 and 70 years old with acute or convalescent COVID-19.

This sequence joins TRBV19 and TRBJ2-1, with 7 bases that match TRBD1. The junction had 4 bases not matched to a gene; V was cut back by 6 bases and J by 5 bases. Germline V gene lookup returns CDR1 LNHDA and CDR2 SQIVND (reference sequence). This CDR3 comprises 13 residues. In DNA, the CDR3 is TGTGCCAGTAGCGGGACAGCCGACAATGAGCAGTTCTTC. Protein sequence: CASSGTADNEQFF.

In nucleotides, the CDR3 is TGCGCCAGCAGTCAATCGAAAATGGGGGACAGGGCCTCAACTAATGAAAAACTGTTTTTT. Protein product: CASSQSKMGDRASTNEKLFF. The chain uses TRBV23-1 and TRBJ1-4; TRBD1 matches at 9 bases. TRBV23-1 is sorted into the ORF group, with uncertain function. Unmatched junction bases numbered 11, after V lost 0 bases and J lost 0 bases. The CDR3 totals 20 residues.

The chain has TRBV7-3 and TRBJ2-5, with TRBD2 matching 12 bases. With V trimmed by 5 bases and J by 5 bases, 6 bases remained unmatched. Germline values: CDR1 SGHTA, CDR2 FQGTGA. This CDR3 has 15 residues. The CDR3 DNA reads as TGTGCCAGCAGCCCCGGACTAGCGGGAAGCGAGACCCAGTACTTC. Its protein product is CASSPGLAGSETQYF.

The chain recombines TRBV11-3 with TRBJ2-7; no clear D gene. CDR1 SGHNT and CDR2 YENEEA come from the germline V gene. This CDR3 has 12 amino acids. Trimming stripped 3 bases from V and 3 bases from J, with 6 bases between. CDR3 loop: CASSLNSYEQYF. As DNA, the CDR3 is TGTGCCAGCAGCTTGAACAGCTACGAGCAGTACTTC.

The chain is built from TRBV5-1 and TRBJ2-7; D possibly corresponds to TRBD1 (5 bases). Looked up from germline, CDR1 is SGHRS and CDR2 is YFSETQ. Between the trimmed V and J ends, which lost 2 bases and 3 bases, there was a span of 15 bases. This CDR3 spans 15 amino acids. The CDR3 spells CASSFFNPRGYEQYF. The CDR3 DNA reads TGCGCCAGCAGCTTCTTTAACCCTAGGGGCTACGAGCAGTACTTC. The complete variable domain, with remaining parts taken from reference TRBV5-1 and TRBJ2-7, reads KAGVTQTPRYLIKTRGQQVTLSCSPISGHRSVSWYQQTPGQGLQFLFEYFSETQRNKGNFPGRFSGRQFSNSRSEMNVSTLELGDSALYLCASSFFNPRGYEQYFGPGTRLTVT.

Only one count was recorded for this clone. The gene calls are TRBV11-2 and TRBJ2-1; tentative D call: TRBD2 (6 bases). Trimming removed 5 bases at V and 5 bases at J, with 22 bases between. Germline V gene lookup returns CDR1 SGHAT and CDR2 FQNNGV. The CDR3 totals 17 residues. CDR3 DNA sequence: TGTGCCAGCAGCAAACGGTCCAGGCTAGCGTACAACAATGAGCAGTTCTTC. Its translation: CASSKRSRLAYNNEQFF.

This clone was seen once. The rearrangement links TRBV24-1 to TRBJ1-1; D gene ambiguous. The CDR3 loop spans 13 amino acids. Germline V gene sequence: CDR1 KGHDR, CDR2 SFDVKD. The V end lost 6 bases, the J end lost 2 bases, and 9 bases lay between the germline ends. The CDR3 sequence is CATSRGPNTEAFF. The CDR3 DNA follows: TGTGCCACCAGTCGAGGGCCCAACACTGAAGCTTTCTTT.

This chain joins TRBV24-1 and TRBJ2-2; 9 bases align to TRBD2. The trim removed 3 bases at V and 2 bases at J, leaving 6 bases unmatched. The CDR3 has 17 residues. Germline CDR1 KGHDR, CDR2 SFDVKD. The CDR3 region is CATSDPSGKVNTGELFF. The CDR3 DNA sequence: TGTGCCACCAGTGATCCTAGCGGGAAGGTCAACACCGGGGAGCTGTTTTTT.

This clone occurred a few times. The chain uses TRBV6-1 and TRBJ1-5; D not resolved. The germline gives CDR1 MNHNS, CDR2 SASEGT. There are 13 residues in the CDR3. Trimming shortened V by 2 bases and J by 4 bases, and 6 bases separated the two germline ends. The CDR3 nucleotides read TGTGCCAGCAGTGAAATGCGTAATCAGCCCCAGCATTTT. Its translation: CASSEMRNQPQHF.

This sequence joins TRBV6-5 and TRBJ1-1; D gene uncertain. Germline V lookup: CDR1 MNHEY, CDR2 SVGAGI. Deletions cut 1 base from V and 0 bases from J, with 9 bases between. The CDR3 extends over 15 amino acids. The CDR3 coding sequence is TGTGCCAGCAGTTACTTTGCAGAACTGAACACTGAAGCTTTCTTT. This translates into CASSYFAELNTEAFF.